Detailed here is one T cell receptor beta chain. Antigen unknown. Free of recent acute infections or vaccinations, the donors were healthy HIV-negative adults. This entry belongs to a study of shared clonotypes between healthy human individuals. Whole-study context: Participating donors consisted of two women and a few men aged 18 to 49.

Trimming took 1 base from V and 7 from J, leaving 13 bases between them. The CDR3 spans 15 residues. Germline V gene sequence: CDR1 MDHEN, CDR2 SYDVKM. Assay used: immunoSEQ multiplex PCR; TCRdb lists only in-frame clones, some missing. The sample shows a few million clones, around 90% of them seen only once. General study points: Limitation of the genetic and exposure-history diversity represented came from the few donors. An expected dependence of interdonor clonotype sharing on sequencing depth was noted.

The chain employs TRBV28 and TRBJ1-4, with a tentative D call TRBD1 (5 bases). Source material: naive CD4+ T cells sorted from blood. The subset denotes: CD45RA+ positively selected. The origin of this receptor is a man younger than 30 in good health. CDR3 sequence reads: CASSLFRQGGEKLFF. CDR3 sequence (DNA): TGTGCCAGCAGTTTATTTCGGCAGGGTGGTGAAAAACTGTTTTTT.